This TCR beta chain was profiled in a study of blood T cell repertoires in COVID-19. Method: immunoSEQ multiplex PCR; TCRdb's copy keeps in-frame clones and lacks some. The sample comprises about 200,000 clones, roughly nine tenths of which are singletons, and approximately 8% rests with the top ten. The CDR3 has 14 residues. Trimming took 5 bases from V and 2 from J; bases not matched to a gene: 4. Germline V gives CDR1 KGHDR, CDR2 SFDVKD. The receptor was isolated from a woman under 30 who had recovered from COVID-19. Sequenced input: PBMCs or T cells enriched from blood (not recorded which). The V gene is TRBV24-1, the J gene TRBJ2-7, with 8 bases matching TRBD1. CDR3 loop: CATSGRTGTYEQYF. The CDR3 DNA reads TGTGCCACCAGTGGTCGGACAGGGACCTACGAGCAGTACTTC.